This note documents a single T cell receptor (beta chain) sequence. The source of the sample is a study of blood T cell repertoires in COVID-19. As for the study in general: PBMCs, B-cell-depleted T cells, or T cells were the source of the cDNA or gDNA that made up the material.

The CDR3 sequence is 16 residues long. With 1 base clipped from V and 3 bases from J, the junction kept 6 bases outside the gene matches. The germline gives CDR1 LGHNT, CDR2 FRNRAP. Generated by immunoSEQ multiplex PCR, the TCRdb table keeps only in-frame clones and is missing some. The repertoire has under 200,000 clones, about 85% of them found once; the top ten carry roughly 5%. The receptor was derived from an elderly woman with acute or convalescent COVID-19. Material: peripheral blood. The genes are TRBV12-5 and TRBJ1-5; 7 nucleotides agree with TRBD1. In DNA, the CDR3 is TGTGCTAGTGGTTTGGGGTATGGGACAGACAATCAGCCCCAGCATTTT. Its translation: CASGLGYGTDNQPQHF.